The T cell receptor (beta chain) described here comes from a study of blood T cell repertoires in COVID-19. Study information: T cells, B-cell-depleted T cells, or PBMCs provided the cDNA or gDNA that served as material.

Original methodology: The authors estimated nucleated cell counts from reference gene primer amplification. Sequencing was performed with immunoSEQ multiplex PCR; in TCRdb, only in-frame clones are kept and a portion is missing. Clonal size and the V and J genes are those of that table, whereas D and trimming came from the DNA. The sample lists about 98,000 clones, approximately 90% occurring once. This CDR3 contains 13 residues. The germline gives CDR1 KGHDR, CDR2 SFDVKD. V lost 7 bases and J lost 7, with 12 bases in between. The sample comprised peripheral blood. The chain is built from TRBV24-1 and TRBJ2-2; maybe TRBD2 (5 bases). This receptor was obtained from a man aged 65-85 years with acute or convalescent COVID-19. CDR3 nucleotides: TGTGCCACCAGCCGAGCGGACGTCGGGGAGCTGTTTTTT. Its translation: CATSRADVGELFF.